The clone carrying this T cell receptor beta chain occurred many times. Its specificity is unknown. CDR3 size: 14 residues. V was clipped by 3 bases and J by 2 bases, with 11 bases between them. Germline loops: CDR1 LNHDA, CDR2 SQIVND (reference sequence). Profiling relied on immunoSEQ multiplex PCR, and the TCRdb table lists in-frame clones only, not all of them. The table includes some 310,000 clones, about 77% detected once. This record comes from a study of cytotoxic CD8 clonotypes in ibrutinib-treated CLL. General study results and limits: Exceeding age-matched healthy donors, baseline clonality also tracked the counts of circulating CD8+ T cells. Clonality rose at ibrutinib response, held steady in sustained remission, and fell toward baseline at progression.

The receptor was derived from a human donor with chronic lymphocytic leukemia. V gene TRBV19 combines with J gene TRBJ2-7; either TRBD1 or TRBD2 may fit D (5 bases each). Source: PBMCs, taken before ibrutinib treatment. The CDR3 sequence is CASSILGPPYEQYF. The CDR3 region has the DNA TGTGCCAGTAGTATTTTGGGACCTCCCTACGAGCAGTACTTC. Looking up the rest from reference TRBV19 and TRBJ2-7 gives the full variable domain: DGGITQSPKYLFRKEGQNVTLSCEQNLNHDAMYWYRQDPGQGLRLIYYSQIVNDFQKGDIAEGYSVSREKKESFPLTVTSAQKNPTAFYLCASSILGPPYEQYFGPGTRLTVT.